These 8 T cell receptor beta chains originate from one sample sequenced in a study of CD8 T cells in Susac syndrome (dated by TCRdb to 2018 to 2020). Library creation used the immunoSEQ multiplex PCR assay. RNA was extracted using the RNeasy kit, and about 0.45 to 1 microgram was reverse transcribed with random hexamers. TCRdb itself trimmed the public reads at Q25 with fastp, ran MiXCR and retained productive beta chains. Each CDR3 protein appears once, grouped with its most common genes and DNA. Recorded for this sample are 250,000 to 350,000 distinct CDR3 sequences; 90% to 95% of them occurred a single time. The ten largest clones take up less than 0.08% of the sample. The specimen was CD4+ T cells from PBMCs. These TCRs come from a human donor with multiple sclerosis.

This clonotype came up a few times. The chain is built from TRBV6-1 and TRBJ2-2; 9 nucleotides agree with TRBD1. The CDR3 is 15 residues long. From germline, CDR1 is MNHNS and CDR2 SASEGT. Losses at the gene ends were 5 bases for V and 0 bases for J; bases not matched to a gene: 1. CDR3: CASSRQGANTGELFF. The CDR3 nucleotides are TGTGCCAGCAGTCGACAGGGGGCGAACACCGGGGAGCTGTTTTTT.

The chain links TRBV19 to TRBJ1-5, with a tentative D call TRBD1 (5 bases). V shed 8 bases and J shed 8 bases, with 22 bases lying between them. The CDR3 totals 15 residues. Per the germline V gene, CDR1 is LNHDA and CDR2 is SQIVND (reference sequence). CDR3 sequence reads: CASSLSEQGRKPQHF. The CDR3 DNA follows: TGTGCCAGTTCTCTTTCGGAGCAGGGCCGCAAGCCCCAGCATTTT.

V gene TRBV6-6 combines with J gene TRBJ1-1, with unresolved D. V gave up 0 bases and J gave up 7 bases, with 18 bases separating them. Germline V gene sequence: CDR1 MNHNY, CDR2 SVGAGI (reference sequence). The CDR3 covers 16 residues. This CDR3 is CASSYSGSKPIGEAFF. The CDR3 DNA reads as TGTGCCAGCAGTTACTCGGGTAGCAAGCCGATCGGTGAAGCTTTCTTT.

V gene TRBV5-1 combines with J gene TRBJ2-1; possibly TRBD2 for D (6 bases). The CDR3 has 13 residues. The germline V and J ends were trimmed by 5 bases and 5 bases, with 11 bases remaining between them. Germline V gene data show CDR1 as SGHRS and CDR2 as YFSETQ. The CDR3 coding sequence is TGCGCCAGCAGGGGACTGGATAACAATGAGCAGTTCTTC. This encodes CASRGLDNNEQFF.

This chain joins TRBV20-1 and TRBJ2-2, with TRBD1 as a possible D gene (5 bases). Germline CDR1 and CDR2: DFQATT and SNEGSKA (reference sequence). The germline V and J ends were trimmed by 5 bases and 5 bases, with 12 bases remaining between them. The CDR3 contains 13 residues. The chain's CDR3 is CSAWGPLTGELFF. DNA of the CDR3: TGCAGTGCTTGGGGCCCTCTAACCGGGGAGCTGTTTTTT.

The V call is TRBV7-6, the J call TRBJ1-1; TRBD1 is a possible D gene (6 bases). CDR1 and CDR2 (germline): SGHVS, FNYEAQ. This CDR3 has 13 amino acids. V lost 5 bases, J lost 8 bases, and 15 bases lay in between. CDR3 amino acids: CASSQINDREAFF. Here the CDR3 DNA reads TGTGCCAGCAGCCAGATTAATGACAGGGAAGCTTTCTTT.

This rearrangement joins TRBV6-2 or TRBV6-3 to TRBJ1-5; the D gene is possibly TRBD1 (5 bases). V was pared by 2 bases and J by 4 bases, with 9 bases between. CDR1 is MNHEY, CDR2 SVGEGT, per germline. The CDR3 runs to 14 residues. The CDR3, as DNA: TGTGCCAGCAGTTACGTAAGGACAAATCAGCCCCAGCATTTT. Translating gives CASSYVRTNQPQHF.

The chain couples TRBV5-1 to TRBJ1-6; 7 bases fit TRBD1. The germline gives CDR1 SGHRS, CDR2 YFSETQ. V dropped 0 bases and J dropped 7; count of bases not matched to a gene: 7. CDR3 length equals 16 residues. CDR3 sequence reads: CASSLGSDRHNSPLHF. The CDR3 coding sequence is TGCGCCAGCAGCTTGGGTTCGGACAGGCACAATTCACCCCTCCACTTT.